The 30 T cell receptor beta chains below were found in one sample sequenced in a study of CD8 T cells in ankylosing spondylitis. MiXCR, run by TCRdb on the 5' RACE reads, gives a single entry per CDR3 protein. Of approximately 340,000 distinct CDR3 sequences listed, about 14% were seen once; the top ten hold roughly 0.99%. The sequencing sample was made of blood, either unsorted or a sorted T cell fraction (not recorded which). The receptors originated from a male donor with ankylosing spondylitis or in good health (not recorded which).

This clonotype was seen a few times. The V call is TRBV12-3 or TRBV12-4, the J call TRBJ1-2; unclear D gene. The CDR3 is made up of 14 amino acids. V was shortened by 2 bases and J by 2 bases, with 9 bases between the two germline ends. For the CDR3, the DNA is TGTGCCAGCAGTTTATTTCTTGAGAACTATGGCTACACCTTC. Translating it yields CASSLFLENYGYTF.

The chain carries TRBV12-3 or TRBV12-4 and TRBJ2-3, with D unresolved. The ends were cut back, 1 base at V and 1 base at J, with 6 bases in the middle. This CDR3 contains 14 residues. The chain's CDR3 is CASSLVFGTDTQYF. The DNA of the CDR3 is TGTGCCAGCAGTTTAGTCTTTGGCACAGATACGCAGTATTTT.

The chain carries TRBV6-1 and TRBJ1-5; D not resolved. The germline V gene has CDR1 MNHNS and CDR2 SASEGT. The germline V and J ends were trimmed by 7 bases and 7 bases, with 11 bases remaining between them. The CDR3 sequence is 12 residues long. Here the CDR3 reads CASIQEGQPQHF. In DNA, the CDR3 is TGTGCCAGCATTCAAGAGGGACAGCCCCAGCATTTT.

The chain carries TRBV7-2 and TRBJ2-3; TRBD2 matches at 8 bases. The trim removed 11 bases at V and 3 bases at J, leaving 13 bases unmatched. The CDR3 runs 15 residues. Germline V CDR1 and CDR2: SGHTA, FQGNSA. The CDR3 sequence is CAVGSGGAITDTQYF. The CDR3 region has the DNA TGTGCCGTAGGGTCGGGGGGGGCCATAACAGATACGCAGTATTTT.

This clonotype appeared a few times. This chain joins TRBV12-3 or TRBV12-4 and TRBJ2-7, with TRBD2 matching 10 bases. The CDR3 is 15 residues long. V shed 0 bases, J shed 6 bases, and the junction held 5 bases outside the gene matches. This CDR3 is CASSLALAGDIEQYF. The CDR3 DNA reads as TGTGCCAGCAGTTTAGCGCTAGCGGGGGACATCGAGCAGTACTTC.

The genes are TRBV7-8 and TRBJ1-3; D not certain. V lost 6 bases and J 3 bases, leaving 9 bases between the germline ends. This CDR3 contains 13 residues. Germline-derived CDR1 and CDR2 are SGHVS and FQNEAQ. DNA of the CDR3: TGTGCCAGCAGATCGCCAGGTGGAAACACCATATATTTT. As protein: CASRSPGGNTIYF. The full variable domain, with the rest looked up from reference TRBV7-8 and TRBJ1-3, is GAGVSQSPRYKVAKRGQDVALRCDPISGHVSLFWYQQALGQGPEFLTYFQNEAQLDKSGLPSDRFFAERPEGSVSTLKIQRTQQEDSAVYLCASRSPGGNTIYFGEGSWLTVV.

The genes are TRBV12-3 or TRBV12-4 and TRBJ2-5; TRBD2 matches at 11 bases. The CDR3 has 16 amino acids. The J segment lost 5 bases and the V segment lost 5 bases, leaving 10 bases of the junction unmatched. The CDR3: CASSPRPSGGWETQYF. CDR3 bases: TGTGCCAGCAGTCCCAGACCTAGCGGGGGGTGGGAGACCCAGTACTTC.

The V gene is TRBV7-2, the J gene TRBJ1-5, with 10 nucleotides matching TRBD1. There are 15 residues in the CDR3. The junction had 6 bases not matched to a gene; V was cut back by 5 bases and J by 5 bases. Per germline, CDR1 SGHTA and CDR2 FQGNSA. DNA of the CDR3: TGTGCCAGCAGCCCCAGACAGGGGGCTTATCAGCCCCAGCATTTT. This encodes CASSPRQGAYQPQHF.

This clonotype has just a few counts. The CDR3 sequence is CASSSQGGEYTEAFF. In DNA form, the CDR3 reads TGCGCCAGCAGCTCACAGGGTGGGGAGTACACTGAAGCTTTCTTT. The chain has TRBV5-1 and TRBJ1-1, with a tentative D call TRBD1 (6 bases). This CDR3 has 15 amino acids. CDR1 and CDR2 (germline): SGHRS, YFSETQ. Trimming removed 3 bases from V and 3 bases from J, with 15 bases in between.

This chain's CDR3 is CASSLNGGTYNEQFF. The CDR3 DNA follows: TGCGCCAGCAGCTTGAACGGGGGAACCTACAATGAGCAGTTCTTC. The gene calls are TRBV5-1 and TRBJ2-1, with D possibly TRBD2 on 6 matching bases. V was pared by 1 base and J by 2 bases, with 10 bases between. Germline-derived CDR1 and CDR2 are SGHRS and YFSETQ. This CDR3 comprises 15 residues.

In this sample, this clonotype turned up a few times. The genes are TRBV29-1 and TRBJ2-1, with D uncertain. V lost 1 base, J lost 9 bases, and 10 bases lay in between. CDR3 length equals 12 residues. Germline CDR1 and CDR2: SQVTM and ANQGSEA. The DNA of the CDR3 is TGCAGCGTTGAAGCTGCGTCGCGTGAGCAGTTCTTC. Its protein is CSVEAASREQFF.

CDR3 in amino acids: CASSIDTFRGTEAFF. Here the CDR3 DNA reads TGCGCCAGCAGCATCGACACCTTTCGAGGGACTGAAGCTTTCTTT. The chain carries TRBV5-1 and TRBJ1-1; no firm D call. This CDR3 region has 15 residues. V was shortened by 4 bases and J by 5 bases, with 18 bases between the two germline ends. Germline V gene lookup returns CDR1 SGHRS and CDR2 YFSETQ.

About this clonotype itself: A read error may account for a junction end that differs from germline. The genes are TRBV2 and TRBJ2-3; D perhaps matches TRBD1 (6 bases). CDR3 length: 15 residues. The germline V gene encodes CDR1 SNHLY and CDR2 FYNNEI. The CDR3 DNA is TGTGCCAGCAGTGAGGGGCAGGGGTTCACAGAAACGCAGTATTTT. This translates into CASSEGQGFTETQYF. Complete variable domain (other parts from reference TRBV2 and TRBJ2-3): EPEVTQTPSHQVTQMGQEVILRCVPISNHLYFYWYRQILGQKVEFLVSFYNNEISEKSEIFDDQFSVERPDGSNFTLKIRSTKLEDSAMYFCASSEGQGFTETQYFGPGTRLTVL.

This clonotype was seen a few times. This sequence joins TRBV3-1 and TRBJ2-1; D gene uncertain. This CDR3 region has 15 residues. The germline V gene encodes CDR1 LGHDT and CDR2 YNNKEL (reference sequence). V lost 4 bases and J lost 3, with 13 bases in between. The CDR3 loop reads CASSLFPRSYNEQFF. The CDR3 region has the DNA TGTGCCAGCAGCCTATTCCCTAGGAGCTACAATGAGCAGTTCTTC.

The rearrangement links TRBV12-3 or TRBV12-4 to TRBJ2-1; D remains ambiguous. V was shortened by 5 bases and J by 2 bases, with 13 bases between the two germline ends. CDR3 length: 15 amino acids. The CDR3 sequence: CASSAQVGTYNEQFF. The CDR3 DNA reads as TGTGCCAGCAGTGCCCAGGTAGGAACCTACAATGAGCAGTTCTTC.

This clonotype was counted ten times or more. This CDR3 reads CASKQDAEAFF. CDR3 bases: TGCGCCAGCAAGCAAGACGCTGAAGCTTTCTTT. The chain carries TRBV5-1 and TRBJ1-1, with D uncertain. This CDR3 is built from 11 residues. Per the germline V gene, CDR1 is SGHRS and CDR2 is YFSETQ. V lost 6 bases and J lost 6, with 9 bases in between.

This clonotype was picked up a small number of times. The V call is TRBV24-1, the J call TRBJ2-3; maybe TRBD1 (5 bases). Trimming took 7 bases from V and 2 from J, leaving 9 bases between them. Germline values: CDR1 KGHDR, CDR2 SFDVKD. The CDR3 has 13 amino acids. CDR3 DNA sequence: TGTGCCACCAGCCAGGGTCTCACAGATACGCAGTATTTT. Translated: CATSQGLTDTQYF.

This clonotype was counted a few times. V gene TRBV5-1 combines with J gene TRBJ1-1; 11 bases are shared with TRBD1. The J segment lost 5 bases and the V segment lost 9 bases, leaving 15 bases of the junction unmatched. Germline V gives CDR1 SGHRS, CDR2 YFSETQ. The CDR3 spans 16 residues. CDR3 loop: CANYNGQGAWGTEAFF. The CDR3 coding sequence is TGCGCCAACTACAACGGACAGGGGGCATGGGGAACTGAAGCTTTCTTT.

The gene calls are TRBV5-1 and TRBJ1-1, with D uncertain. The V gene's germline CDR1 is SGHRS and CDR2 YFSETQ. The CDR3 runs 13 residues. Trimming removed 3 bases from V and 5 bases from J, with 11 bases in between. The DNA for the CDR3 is TGCGCCAGCAGCTCCCTCCAGGAGACTGAAGCTTTCTTT. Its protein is CASSSLQETEAFF.

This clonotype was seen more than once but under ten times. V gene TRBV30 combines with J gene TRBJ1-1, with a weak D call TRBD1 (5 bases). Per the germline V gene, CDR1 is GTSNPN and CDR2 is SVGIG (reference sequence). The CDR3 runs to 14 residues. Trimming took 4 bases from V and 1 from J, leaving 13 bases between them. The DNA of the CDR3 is TGTGCCTGGACCCAAGGGACGGGGAACACTGAAGCTTTCTTT. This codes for CAWTQGTGNTEAFF. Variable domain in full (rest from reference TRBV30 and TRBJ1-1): SQTIHQWPATLVQPVGSPLSLECTVEGTSNPNLYWYRQAAGRGLQLLFYSVGIGQISSEVPQNLSASRPQDRQFILSSKKLLLSDSGFYLCAWTQGTGNTEAFFGQGTRLTVV.

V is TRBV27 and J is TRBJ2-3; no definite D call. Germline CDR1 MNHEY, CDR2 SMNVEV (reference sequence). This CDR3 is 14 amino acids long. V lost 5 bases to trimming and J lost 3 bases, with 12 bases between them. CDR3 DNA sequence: TGTGCCAGCAGTAAAATGGACCCAACAGATACGCAGTATTTT. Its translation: CASSKMDPTDTQYF.

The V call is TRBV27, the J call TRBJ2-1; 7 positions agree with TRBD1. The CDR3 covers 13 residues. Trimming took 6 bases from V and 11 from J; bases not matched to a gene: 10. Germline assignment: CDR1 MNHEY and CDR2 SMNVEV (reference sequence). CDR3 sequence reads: CASSPTQGVKQFF. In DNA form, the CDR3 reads TGTGCCAGCAGCCCGACTCAGGGGGTGAAGCAGTTCTTC.

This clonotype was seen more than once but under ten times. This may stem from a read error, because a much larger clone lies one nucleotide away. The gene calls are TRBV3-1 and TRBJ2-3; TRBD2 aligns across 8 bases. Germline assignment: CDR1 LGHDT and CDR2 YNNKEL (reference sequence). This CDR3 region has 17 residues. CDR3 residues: CASTQDPPGTSSDTQYF. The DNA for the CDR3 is TGTGCCAGCACCCAAGACCCCCCCGGGACTAGTTCAGATACGCAGTATTTT.

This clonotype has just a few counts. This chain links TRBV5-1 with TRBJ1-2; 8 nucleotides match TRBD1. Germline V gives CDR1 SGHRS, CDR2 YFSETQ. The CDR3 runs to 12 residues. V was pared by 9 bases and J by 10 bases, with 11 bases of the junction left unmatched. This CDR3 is CATAPSTGDYTF. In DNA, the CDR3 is TGCGCCACCGCCCCGTCGACAGGGGACTACACCTTC.

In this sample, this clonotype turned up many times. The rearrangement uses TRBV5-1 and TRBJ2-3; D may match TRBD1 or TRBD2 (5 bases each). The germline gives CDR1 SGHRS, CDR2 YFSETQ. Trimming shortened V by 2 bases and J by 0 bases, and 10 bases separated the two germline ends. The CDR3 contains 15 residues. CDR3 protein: CASSFSGASTDTQYF. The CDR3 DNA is TGCGCCAGCAGCTTTTCCGGGGCAAGCACAGATACGCAGTATTTT.

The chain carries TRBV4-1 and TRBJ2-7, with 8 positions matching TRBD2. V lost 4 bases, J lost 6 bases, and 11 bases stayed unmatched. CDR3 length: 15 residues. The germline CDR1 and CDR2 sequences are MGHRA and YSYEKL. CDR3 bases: TGCGCCAGCAGCCTATTAAGTACGGGAGGGCCCGAGCAGTACTTC. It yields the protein CASSLLSTGGPEQYF.

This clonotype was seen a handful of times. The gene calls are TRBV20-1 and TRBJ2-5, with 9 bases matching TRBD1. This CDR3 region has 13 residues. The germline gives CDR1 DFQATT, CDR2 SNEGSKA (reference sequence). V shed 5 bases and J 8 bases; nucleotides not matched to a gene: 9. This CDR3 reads CSAPTGGTITQYF. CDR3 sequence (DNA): TGCAGTGCTCCGACAGGGGGAACGATAACCCAGTACTTC.

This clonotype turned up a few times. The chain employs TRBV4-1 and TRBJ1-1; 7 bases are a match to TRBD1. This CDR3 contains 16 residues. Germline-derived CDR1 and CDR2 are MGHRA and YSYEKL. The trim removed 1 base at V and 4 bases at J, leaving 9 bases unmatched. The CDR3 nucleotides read TGCGCCAGCAGCCAAGCCCGCGACAGGGTGGGCACTGAAGCTTTCTTT. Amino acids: CASSQARDRVGTEAFF.

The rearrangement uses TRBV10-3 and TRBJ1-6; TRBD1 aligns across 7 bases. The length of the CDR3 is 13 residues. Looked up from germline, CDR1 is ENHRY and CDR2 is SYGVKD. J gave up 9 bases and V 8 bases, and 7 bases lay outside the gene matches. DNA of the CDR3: TGTGCCATCTCCGGGACAGCGGGTTCACCCCTCCACTTT. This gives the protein CAISGTAGSPLHF.

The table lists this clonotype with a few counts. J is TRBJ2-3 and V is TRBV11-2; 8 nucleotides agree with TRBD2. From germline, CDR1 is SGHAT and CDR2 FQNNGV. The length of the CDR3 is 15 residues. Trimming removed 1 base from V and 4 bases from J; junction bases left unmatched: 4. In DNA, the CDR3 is TGTGCCAGCAGCTTAGCGGGGGGGGCCCCAGATACGCAGTATTTT. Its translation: CASSLAGGAPDTQYF.